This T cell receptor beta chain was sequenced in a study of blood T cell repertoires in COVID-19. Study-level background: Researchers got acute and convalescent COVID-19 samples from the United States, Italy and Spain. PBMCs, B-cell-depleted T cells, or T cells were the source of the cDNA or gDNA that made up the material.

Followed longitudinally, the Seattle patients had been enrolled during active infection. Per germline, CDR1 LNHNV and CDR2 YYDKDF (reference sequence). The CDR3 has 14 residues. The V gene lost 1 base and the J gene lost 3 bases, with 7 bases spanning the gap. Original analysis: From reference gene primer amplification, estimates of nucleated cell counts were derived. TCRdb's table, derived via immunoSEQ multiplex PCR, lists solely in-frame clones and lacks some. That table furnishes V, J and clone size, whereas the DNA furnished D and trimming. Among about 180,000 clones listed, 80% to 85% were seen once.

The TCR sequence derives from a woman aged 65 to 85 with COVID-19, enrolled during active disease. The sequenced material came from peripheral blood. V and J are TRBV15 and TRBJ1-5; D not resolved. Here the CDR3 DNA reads TGTGCCACCAGCAGAGCACGGGACAATCAGCCCCAGCATTTT. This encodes CATSRARDNQPQHF. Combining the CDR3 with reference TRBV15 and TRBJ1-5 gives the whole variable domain DAMVIQNPRYQVTQFGKPVTLSCSQTLNHNVMYWYQQKSSQAPKLLFHYYDKDFNNEADTPDNFQSRRPNTSFCFLDIRSPGLGDTAMYLCATSRARDNQPQHFGDGTRLSIL.